Described below is a single T cell receptor beta chain sequence and its context. Other DNA sequences within the sample encode an identical CDR3. The V gene's germline CDR1 is SNHLY and CDR2 FYNNEI. The CDR3 is 14 residues long. Trimming at V came to 11 bases and at J to 0 bases, leaving 6 bases not matched to a gene. This sample was taken from a study of blood T cell repertoires in COVID-19. The data were produced by immunoSEQ multiplex PCR, yet TCRdb's version contains in-frame clones alone and is incomplete. The profile shows 200,000 or so clones, 84% of them singletons. The receptor comes from a man aged 35-49 years who had recovered from COVID-19. Sequenced sample: PBMCs or T cells enriched from blood (not recorded which). This chain connects TRBV2 to TRBJ2-4; TRBD2 aligns across 8 bases. For the CDR3, the DNA is TGTGCCTCACGGGGGGGGCTAGCCAAAAACATTCAGTACTTC. This translates into CASRGGLAKNIQYF.